The 9 T cell receptor beta chains reported below all come from one sample, sequenced in a study. TCRdb analysed the 5' RACE reads with MiXCR anew, one entry per CDR3 protein. The sample carries approximately 42,000 distinct CDR3 sequences, 25% to 30% recorded once. Sample: memory CD4+ T cells sorted from a lymph node. The subset: memory CD4+ T cells, CD4+CD45RO+CD25-. The receptor source for this set is a female donor with breast cancer.

The chain is built from TRBV5-1 and TRBJ2-1; 8 positions match TRBD2. Unmatched junction bases numbered 2, after V lost 5 bases and J lost 10 bases. CDR1 and CDR2 (germline): SGHRS, YFSETQ. CDR3 size: 11 residues. The CDR3 here is CASRGGREQFF. CDR3 DNA: TGCGCCAGCAGAGGCGGGAGGGAGCAGTTCTTC. Variable domain in full (rest from reference TRBV5-1 and TRBJ2-1): KAGVTQTPRYLIKTRGQQVTLSCSPISGHRSVSWYQQTPGQGLQFLFEYFSETQRNKGNFPGRFSGRQFSNSRSEMNVSTLELGDSALYLCASRGGREQFFGPGTRLTVL.

The genes are TRBV12-3 or TRBV12-4 and TRBJ2-5; the D gene is possibly TRBD1 (6 bases). V was clipped by 4 bases and J by 2 bases, with 11 bases between them. There are 14 residues in the CDR3. The CDR3 is CASSSRDTQETQYF. The DNA of the CDR3 is TGTGCCAGCAGTTCCCGGGACACTCAAGAGACCCAGTACTTC.

V gene TRBV12-3 or TRBV12-4 combines with J gene TRBJ2-7, with 7 bases lining up with TRBD1. Germline trimming cut 6 bases from V and 5 bases from J; bases unmatched to any gene: 7. This CDR3 contains 13 residues. The CDR3 DNA reads TGTGCCAGCAGCAGACAGGGTGTACACGAGCAGTACTTC. Residues: CASSRQGVHEQYF.

The chain uses TRBV6-5 and TRBJ1-1; TRBD1 might be the D (5 bases). The length of the CDR3 is 14 residues. The germline V gene encodes CDR1 MNHEY and CDR2 SVGAGI. Trimming stripped 6 bases from V and 2 bases from J, with 13 bases between. The CDR3 region has the DNA TGTGCCAGCAGCGTTGGAGGGGCAAACACTGAAGCTTTCTTT. Protein: CASSVGGANTEAFF.

This clonotype has more than one count but fewer than ten. The chain uses TRBV4-3 and TRBJ2-2; the match to TRBD2 covers 14 bases. CDR1 LGHNA and CDR2 YSLEER come from the germline V gene. J gave up 1 base and V 1 base, and 8 bases lay outside the gene matches. The CDR3 loop spans 20 amino acids. The CDR3 DNA reads TGCGCCAGCAGCCAAGTTAAGACGGGACTAGCGGGAGAGAACACCGGGGAGCTGTTTTTT. It yields the protein CASSQVKTGLAGENTGELFF.

This clonotype was observed a handful of times. The chain has TRBV12-3 or TRBV12-4 and TRBJ1-5; D unresolved. V was shortened by 6 bases and J by 4 bases, with 7 bases between the two germline ends. The CDR3 runs 12 residues. The CDR3 protein is CASRFGNQPQHF. CDR3 sequence (DNA): TGTGCCAGCAGGTTTGGTAATCAGCCCCAGCATTTT.

This clonotype appeared a few times. The V call is TRBV7-9, the J call TRBJ2-7; no clear D. CDR1 SEHNR and CDR2 FQNEAQ come from the germline V gene (reference sequence). CDR3 length: 12 residues. V was pared by 5 bases and J by 0 bases, with 5 bases between. The DNA of the CDR3 is TGTGCCAGCAGCCTTTTCTCCTACGAGCAGTACTTC. The encoded protein is CASSLFSYEQYF.

This clonotype was seen ten or more times. The chain joins TRBV29-1 to TRBJ2-7, with 10 bases identical to TRBD2. CDR3 length equals 13 residues. Germline V gene sequence: CDR1 SQVTM, CDR2 ANQGSEA. The trim removed 4 bases at V and 5 bases at J, leaving 5 bases unmatched. The chain's CDR3 is CSVVSGGKHEQYF. The CDR3 DNA reads as TGCAGCGTTGTTAGCGGGGGGAAACACGAGCAGTACTTC.

The chain links TRBV5-6 to TRBJ2-3, with TRBD2 identical over 13 bases. CDR3 length: 15 amino acids. Trimming took 4 bases from V and 6 from J; bases not matched to a gene: 5. Germline CDR1 reads SGHDT; CDR2 reads YYEEEE. The CDR3 region has the DNA TGTGCCAGCAGCCCTGGGACTAGCGGGGCGGATACGCAGTATTTT. Its translation: CASSPGTSGADTQYF.